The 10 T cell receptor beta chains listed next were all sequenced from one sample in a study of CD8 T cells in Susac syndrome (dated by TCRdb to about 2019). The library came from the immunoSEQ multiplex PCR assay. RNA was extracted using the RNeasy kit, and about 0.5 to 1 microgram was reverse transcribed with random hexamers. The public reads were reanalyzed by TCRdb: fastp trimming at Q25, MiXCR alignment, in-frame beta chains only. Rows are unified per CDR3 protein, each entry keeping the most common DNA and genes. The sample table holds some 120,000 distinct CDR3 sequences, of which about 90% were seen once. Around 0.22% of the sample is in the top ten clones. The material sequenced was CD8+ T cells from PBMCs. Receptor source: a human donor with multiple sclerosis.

The CDR3 loop is CASSLDYNDDEQFF. Here the CDR3 DNA reads TGTGCCAGCAGCTTGGATTACAACGACGATGAGCAGTTCTTC. The chain employs TRBV5-6 and TRBJ2-1; D is unclear. In germline, CDR1 is SGHDT, CDR2 YYEEEE. V lost 0 bases, J lost 8 bases, and 12 bases lay in between. The length of the CDR3 is 14 residues. Combining the CDR3 with reference TRBV5-6 and TRBJ2-1 gives the whole variable domain DAGVTQSPTHLIKTRGQQVTLRCSPKSGHDTVSWYQQALGQGPQFIFQYYEEEERQRGNFPDRFSGHQFPNYSSELNVNALLLGDSALYLCASSLDYNDDEQFFGPGTRLTVL.

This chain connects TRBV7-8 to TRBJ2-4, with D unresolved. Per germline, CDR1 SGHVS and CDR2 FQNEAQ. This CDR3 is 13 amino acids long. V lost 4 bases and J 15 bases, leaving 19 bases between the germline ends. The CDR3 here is CASSSELLQGRYF. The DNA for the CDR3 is TGTGCCAGCAGCTCTGAGTTGTTACAAGGGCGGTACTTC.

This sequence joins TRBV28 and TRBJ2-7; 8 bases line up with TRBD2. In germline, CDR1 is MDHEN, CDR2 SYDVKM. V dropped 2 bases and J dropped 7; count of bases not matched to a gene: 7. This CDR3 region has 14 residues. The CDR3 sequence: CASSLAAGGREQYF. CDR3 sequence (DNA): TGTGCCAGCAGTTTAGCGGCGGGAGGTCGGGAGCAGTACTTC.

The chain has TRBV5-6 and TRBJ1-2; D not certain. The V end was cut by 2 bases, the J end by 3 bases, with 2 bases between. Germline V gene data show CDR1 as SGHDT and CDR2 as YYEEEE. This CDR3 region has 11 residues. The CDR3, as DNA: TGTGCCAGCAGCTTTCACTATGGCTACACCTTC. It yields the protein CASSFHYGYTF.

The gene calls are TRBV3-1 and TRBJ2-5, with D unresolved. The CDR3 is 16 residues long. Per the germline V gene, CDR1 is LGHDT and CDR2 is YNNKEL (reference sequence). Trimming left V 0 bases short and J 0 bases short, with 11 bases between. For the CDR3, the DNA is TGTGCCAGCAGCCAAGACCCCAAGCTGTACCAAGAGACCCAGTACTTC. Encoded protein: CASSQDPKLYQETQYF.

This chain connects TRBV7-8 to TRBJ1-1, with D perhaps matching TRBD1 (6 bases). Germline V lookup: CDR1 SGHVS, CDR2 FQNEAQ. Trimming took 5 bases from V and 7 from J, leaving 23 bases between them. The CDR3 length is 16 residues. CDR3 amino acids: CASSNPIDRSDDEAFF. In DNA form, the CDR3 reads TGTGCCAGCAGCAACCCGATAGACAGGTCCGATGATGAAGCTTTCTTT.

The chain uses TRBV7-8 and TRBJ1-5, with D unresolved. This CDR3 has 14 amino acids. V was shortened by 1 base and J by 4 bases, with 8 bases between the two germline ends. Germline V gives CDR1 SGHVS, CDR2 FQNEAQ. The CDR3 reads CASSLGYGNQPQHF. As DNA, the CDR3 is TGTGCCAGCAGCTTAGGGTACGGGAATCAGCCCCAGCATTTT.

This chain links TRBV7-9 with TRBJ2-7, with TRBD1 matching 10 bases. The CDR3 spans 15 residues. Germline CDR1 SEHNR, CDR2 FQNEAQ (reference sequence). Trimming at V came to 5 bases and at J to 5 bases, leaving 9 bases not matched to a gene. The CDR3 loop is CASSPRTGGPHEQYF. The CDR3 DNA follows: TGTGCCAGCAGCCCTCGGACAGGGGGTCCCCACGAGCAGTACTTC.

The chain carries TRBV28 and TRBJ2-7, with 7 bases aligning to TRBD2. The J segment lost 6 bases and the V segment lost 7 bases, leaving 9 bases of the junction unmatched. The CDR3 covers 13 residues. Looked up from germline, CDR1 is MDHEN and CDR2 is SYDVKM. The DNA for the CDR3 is TGTGCCAGCAACTCGAGACTAGCTGGCGAGCAGTACTTC. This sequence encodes CASNSRLAGEQYF.

DNA for the CDR3: TGTGCCTGGTTGAGCGGGAGTTCAGATACGCAGTATTTT. Translated, it gives CAWLSGSSDTQYF. The chain has TRBV30 and TRBJ2-3; 8 nucleotides agree with TRBD2. This CDR3 spans 13 amino acids. The V gene end was trimmed by 5 bases and the J gene end by 4 bases; junction bases not matched to a gene: 5. From germline, CDR1 is GTSNPN and CDR2 SVGIG (reference sequence).